The sequence of this TCR beta chain was determined in a study of naive and memory T cell subsets. RNA was extracted from roughly 2.5 ml of whole blood of healthy adults. Unsorted total RNA, roughly 1 to 1,100 ng, was DNase treated before reverse transcription. V was cut by 7 bases and J by 6 bases, with 16 bases left in between. The CDR3 sequence is 14 residues long. Germline V gene lookup returns CDR1 DFQATT and CDR2 SNEGSKA (reference sequence). Blood and skin TCR RNA was reverse transcribed with alpha and beta constant primers. TCRdb called the 5' RACE reads again in MiXCR, with one record for every CDR3 protein. The repertoire includes approximately 24,000 distinct CDR3 sequences, around a quarter of them detected once, and approximately 1.8% sits in the top ten.

This receptor was taken from a female donor in good health. The chain is built from TRBV20-1 and TRBJ1-6; D is undetermined. The DNA for the CDR3 is TGCAGTGTCGGTCGAGGCTTTCGTAATTCACCCCTCCACTTT. Translated, it gives CSVGRGFRNSPLHF.